This TCR beta chain was recovered during a study of cytomegalovirus exposure and HLA in healthy donors. Study outcomes and limitations: The classifier was said to identify cytomegalovirus status with high specificity and sensitivity.

Sequencing was performed with immunoSEQ multiplex PCR; in TCRdb, only in-frame clones are kept and a portion is missing. The repertoire includes about 150,000 clones, 75% to 90% of them detected once, and approximately 20% sits in the top ten. With respect to this clone: The antigen is unknown.

The ends were cut back, 1 base at V and 4 bases at J, with 11 bases in the middle. The CDR3 runs 15 residues. Germline assignment: CDR1 SEHNR and CDR2 FQNEAQ (reference sequence). The V and J genes are TRBV7-9 and TRBJ2-1; D is possibly TRBD2 (7 bases). The sequenced sample consisted of PBMCs. This clonotype was obtained from a man aged 18 to 29 in good health and CMV-seropositive. The CDR3 protein is CASSLGGGRYNEQFF. The CDR3 DNA follows: TGTGCCAGCAGCTTAGGCGGGGGCCGTTACAATGAGCAGTTCTTC.